This TCR beta chain comes out of a study of blood T cell repertoires in COVID-19. This CDR3 has 15 amino acids. J lost 5 bases, V lost 3 bases, and 8 bases had no gene match. Germline CDR1 is SNHLY and CDR2 is FYNNEI. Method: immunoSEQ multiplex PCR; TCRdb's copy keeps in-frame clones and lacks some. There are just over 90,000 clones in the sample; roughly 90% occur only once, and about 1.6% lies in the top ten. This receptor was obtained from a human donor with active COVID-19. The donor label of this sample is uncertain. The rearrangement uses TRBV2 and TRBJ2-5, with 8 positions matching TRBD2. The sample comprised peripheral blood. The CDR3 DNA reads TGTGCCAGCAGTGATTTTCGGTCTAGCGGGGAGACCCAGTACTTC. Encoded protein: CASSDFRSSGETQYF.